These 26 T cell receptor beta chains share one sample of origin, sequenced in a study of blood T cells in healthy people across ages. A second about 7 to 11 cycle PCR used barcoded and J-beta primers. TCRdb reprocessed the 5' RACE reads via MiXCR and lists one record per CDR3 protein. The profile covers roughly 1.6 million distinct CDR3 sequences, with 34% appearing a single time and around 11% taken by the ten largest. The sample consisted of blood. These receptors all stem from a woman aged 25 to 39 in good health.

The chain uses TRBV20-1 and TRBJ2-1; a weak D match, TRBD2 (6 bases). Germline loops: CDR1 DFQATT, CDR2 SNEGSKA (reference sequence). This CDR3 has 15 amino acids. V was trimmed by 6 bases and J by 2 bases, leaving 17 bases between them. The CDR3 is CSAPPAGRTYNEQFF. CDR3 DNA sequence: TGCAGTGCGCCGCCGGCGGGAAGAACCTACAATGAGCAGTTCTTC.

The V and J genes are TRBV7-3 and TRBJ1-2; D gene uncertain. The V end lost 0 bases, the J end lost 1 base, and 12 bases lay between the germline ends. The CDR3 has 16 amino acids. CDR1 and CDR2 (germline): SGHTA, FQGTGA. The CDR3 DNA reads TGTGCCAGCAGCTTAACGGCAGGAGAATTTAACTATGGCTACACCTTC. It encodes CASSLTAGEFNYGYTF.

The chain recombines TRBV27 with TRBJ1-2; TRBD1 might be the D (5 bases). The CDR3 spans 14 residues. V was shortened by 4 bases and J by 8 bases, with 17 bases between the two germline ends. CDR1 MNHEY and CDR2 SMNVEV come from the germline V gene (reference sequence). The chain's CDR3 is CASSWDPNVRGYTF. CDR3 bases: TGTGCCAGCAGTTGGGACCCCAACGTCCGAGGCTACACCTTC.

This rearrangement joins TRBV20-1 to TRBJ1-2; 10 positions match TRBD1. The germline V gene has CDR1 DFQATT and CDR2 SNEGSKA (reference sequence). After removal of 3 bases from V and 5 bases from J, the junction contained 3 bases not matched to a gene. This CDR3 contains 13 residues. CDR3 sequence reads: CSASRDRGYGYTF. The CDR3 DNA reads TGCAGTGCTAGCAGGGACAGGGGATATGGCTACACCTTC.

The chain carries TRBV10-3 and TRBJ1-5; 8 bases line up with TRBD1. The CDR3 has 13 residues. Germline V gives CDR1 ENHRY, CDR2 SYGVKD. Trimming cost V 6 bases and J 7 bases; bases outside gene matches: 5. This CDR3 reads CAIRGQDNQPQHF. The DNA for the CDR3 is TGTGCCATCAGGGGACAGGACAACCAGCCCCAGCATTTT.

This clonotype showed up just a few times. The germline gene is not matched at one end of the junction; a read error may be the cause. This CDR3 is CTSSFGTHRTYEQYF. Written as DNA, the CDR3 is TGTACCAGCAGTTTTGGTACCCATAGAACTTACGAGCAGTACTTC. V gene TRBV12-3 or TRBV12-4 combines with J gene TRBJ2-7, with D uncertain. This CDR3 comprises 15 residues.

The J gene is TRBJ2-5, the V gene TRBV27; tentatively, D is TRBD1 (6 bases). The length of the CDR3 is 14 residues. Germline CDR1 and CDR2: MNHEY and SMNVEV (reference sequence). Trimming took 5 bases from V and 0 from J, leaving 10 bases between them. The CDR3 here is CASSQGDNQETQYF. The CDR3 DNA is TGTGCCAGCAGTCAAGGGGACAACCAAGAGACCCAGTACTTC.

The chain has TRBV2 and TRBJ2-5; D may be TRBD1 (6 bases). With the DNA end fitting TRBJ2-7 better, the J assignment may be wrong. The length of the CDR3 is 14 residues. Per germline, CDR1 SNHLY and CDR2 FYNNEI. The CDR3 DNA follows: TGTGCCAGCGATAGACAGGATCAAACCTGCGAGCAGTACTTC. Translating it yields CASDRQDQTCEQYF.

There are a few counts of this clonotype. The CDR3 DNA is TGTGCCAGCAGTTTGAAGGGAGCAAACTATGGCTACACCTTC. This encodes CASSLKGANYGYTF. This chain joins TRBV28 and TRBJ1-2, with D unclear. V was shortened by 3 bases and J by 2 bases, with 10 bases between the two germline ends. Germline values: CDR1 MDHEN, CDR2 SYDVKM. CDR3 length: 14 residues.

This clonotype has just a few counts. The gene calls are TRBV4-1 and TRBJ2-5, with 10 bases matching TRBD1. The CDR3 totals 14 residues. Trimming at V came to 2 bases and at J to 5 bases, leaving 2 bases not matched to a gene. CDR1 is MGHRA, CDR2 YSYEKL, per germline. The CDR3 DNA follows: TGCGCCAGCAGCCAAACGGGACAGGGGGAGACCCAGTACTTC. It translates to CASSQTGQGETQYF.

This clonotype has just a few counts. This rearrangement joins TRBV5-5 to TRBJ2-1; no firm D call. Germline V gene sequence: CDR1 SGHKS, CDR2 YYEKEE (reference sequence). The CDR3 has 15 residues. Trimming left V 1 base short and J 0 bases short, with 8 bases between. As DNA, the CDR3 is TGTGCCAGCAGCTTGTATCACGGCTCCTACAATGAGCAGTTCTTC. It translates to CASSLYHGSYNEQFF.

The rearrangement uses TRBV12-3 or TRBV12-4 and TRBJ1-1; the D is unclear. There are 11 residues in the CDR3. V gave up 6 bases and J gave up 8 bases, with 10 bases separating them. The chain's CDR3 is CASSSAREAFF. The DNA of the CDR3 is TGTGCCAGCAGCAGCGCCAGGGAAGCTTTCTTT.

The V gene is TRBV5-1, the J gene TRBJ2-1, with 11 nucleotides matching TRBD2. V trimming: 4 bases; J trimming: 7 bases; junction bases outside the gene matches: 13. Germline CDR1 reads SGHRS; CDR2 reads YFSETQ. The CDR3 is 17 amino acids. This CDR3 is CASSPGGSSGGFNEQFF. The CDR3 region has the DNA TGCGCCAGCAGCCCTGGTGGTTCTAGCGGGGGGTTTAATGAGCAGTTCTTC.

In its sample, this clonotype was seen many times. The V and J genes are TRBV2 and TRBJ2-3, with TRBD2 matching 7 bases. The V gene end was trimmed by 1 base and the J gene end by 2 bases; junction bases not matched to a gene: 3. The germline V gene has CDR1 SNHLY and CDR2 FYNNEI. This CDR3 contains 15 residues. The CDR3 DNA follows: TGTGCCAGCAGTGAAGGACTAGCTTACACAGATACGCAGTATTTT. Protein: CASSEGLAYTDTQYF.

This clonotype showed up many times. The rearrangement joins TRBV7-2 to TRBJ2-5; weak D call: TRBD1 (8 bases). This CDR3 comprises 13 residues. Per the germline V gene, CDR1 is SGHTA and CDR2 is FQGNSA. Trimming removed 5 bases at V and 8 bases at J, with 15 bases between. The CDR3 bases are TGTGCCAGCAGCGGACTAGACAGGGGAACCCAGTACTTC. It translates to CASSGLDRGTQYF.

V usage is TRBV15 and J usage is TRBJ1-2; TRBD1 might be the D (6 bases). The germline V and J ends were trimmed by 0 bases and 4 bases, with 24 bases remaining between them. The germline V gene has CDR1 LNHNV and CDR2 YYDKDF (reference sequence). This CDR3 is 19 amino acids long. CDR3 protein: CATSRDAIGTDRHPYGYTF. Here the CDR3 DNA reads TGTGCCACCAGCAGAGATGCGATTGGGACGGACAGACACCCCTATGGCTACACCTTC.

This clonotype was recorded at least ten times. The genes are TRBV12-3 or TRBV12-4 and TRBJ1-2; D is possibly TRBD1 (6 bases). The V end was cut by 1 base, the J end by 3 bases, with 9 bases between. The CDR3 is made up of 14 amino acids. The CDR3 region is CASSLDRDDYGYTF. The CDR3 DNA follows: TGTGCCAGCAGTTTAGACAGGGATGACTATGGCTACACCTTC.

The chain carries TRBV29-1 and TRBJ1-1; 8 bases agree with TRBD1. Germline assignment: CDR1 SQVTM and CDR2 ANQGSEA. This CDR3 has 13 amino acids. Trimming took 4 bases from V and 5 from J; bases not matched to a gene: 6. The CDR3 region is CSVGGRGLTEAFF. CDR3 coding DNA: TGCAGCGTTGGGGGCAGGGGGCTTACTGAAGCTTTCTTT.

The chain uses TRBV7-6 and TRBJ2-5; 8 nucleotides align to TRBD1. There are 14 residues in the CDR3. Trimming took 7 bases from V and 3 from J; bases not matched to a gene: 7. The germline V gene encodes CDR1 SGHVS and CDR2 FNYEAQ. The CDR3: CASTSAQGEETQYF. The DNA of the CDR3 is TGTGCCAGCACTTCCGCACAGGGGGAAGAGACCCAGTACTTC.

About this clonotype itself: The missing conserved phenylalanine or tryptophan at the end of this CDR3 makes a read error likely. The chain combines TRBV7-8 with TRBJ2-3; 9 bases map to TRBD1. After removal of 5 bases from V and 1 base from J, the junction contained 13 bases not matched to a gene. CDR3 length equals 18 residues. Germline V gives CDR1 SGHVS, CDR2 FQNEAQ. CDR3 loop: CASSRPGQGLWGTDTQYL. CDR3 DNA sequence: TGTGCCAGCAGCCGCCCGGGACAGGGTTTGTGGGGCACAGATACGCAGTATTTG.

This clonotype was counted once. In DNA, the CDR3 is TGCGCCAGCGGGGGCACCTTTAACTCCTACGAGCAGTACTTC. Its translation is CASGGTFNSYEQYF. The genes are TRBV10-1 and TRBJ2-7, with D possibly matching TRBD1 (6 bases). Per the germline V gene, CDR1 is WNHNN and CDR2 is SYGVQD (reference sequence). This CDR3 has 14 residues. V shed 8 bases and J shed 0 bases, with 14 bases lying between them.

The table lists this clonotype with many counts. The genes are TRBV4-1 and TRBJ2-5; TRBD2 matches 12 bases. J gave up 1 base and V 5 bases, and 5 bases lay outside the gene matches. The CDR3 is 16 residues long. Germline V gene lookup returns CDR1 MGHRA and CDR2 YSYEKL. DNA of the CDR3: TGCGCCAGCAGCTCCCGACTAGCGGGGGTCCAAGAGACCCAGTACTTC. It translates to CASSSRLAGVQETQYF.

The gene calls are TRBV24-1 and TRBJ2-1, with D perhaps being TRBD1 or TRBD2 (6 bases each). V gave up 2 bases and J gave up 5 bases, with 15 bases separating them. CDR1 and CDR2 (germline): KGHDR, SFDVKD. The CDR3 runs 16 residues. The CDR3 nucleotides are TGTGCCACCAGTGATTGGGGGGCGGCGACTGACAATGAGCAGTTCTTC. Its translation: CATSDWGAATDNEQFF.

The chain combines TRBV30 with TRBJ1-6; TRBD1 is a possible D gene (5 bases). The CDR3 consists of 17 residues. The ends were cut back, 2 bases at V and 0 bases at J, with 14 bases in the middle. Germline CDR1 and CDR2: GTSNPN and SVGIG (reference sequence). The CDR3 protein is CAWSQRTSSSYNSPLHF. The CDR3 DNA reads TGTGCCTGGAGTCAAAGGACATCGAGCTCCTATAATTCACCCCTCCACTTT.

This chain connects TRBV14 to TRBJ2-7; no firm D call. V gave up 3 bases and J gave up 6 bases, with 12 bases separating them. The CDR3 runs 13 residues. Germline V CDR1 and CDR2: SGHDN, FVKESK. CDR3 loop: CASSHRGPGEQYF. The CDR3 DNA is TGTGCCAGCAGCCACCGTGGCCCTGGCGAGCAGTACTTC.

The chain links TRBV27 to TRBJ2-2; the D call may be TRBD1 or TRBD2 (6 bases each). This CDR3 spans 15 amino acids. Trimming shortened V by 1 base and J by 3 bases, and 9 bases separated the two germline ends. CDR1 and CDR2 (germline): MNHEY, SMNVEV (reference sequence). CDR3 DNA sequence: TGTGCCAGCAGTTTATTGGGGGGCGACACCGGGGAGCTGTTTTTT. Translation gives CASSLLGGDTGELFF.